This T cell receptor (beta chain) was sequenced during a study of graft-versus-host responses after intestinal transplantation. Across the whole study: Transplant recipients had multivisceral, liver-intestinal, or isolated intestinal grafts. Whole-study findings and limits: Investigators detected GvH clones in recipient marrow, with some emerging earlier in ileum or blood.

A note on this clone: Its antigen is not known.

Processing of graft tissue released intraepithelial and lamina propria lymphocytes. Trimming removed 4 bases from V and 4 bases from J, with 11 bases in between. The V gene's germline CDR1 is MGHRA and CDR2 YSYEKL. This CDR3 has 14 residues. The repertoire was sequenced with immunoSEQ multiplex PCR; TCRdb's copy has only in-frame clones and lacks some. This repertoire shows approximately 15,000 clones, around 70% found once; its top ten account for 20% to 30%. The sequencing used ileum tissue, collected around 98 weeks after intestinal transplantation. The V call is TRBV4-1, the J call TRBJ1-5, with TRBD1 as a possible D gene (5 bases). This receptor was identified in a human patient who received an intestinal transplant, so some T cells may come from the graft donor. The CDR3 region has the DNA TGCGCCAGCAGCCCCCGTCAGGGTAATCAGCCCCAGCATTTT. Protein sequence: CASSPRQGNQPQHF.